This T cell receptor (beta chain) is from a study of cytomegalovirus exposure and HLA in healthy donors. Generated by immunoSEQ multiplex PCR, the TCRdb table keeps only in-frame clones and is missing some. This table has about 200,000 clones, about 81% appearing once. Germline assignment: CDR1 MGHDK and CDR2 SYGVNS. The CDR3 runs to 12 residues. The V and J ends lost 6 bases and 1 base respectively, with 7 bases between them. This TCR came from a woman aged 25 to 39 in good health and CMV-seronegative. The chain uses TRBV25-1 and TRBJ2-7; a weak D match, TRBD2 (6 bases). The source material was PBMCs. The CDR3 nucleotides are TGTGCCAGCAGGGAGGGGTCCTACGAGCAGTACTTC. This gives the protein CASREGSYEQYF.